This TCR beta chain was captured by sequencing in a study of T cell changes during pregnancy in multiple sclerosis. The ends lost 5 bases at V and 6 bases at J; junction bases unmatched: 6. The CDR3 is 13 amino acids. The germline V gene encodes CDR1 MDHEN and CDR2 SYDVKM. Profiling relied on immunoSEQ multiplex PCR, and the TCRdb table lists in-frame clones only, not all of them. The table shows approximately 50,000 clones, with roughly 94% occurring only once. Sequences were derived from CD4+ T cells from peripheral blood mononuclear cells, sampled in the third trimester of pregnancy. The chain joins TRBV28 to TRBJ1-1, with 7 positions matching TRBD1. The source is a female donor with multiple sclerosis, enrolled in a pregnancy study. CDR3 bases: TGTGCCAGCAGTGACAGGGCTCTCGCTGAAGCTTTCTTT. Its translation is CASSDRALAEAFF.